This paragraph covers one T cell receptor beta chain sequence. Its matching antigen is unknown. The junction departs from germline at one end; a sequencing error may be responsible. Then a second PCR, running about 6 to 11 cycles, was carried out with a sample-barcoded 5' primer and a J-beta primer mix. Each cDNA molecule carried a tag from a template-switch adaptor that contained 12 random nucleotides. TCRdb used MiXCR to reprocess the 5' RACE reads, holding one entry per CDR3 protein. This sample has some 1.1 million distinct CDR3 sequences, with approximately 38% found just once. This CDR3 has 13 residues. The germline V gene encodes CDR1 DFQATT and CDR2 SNEGSKA (reference sequence). This entry is derived from a study of blood T cells in healthy people across ages. The study, taken as a whole, reports: Versus aged donors, long-lived donors had higher diversity and more naive CD4+ cells.

This rearrangement joins TRBV20-1 to TRBJ2-2, with 11 bases lining up with TRBD1. The sequencing input was blood. This clonotype was sampled from a man aged 18 to 30 in good health. The CDR3 DNA sequence: TGCAGTGCTGGACAGGGGGCAACCGGGGGGCTGTTTTTT. Residues: CSAGQGATGGLFF.